What follows are 13 T cell receptor beta chains derived from one specimen sequenced in a study of blood T cell repertoires in COVID-19. TCRdb's copy holds only in-frame clones and misses some; the assay was immunoSEQ multiplex PCR. Of tens of thousands of clones listed, 92% are singletons. Sequencing was done on a sample of peripheral blood. Receptors were obtained from a human donor in a cohort sampled during active COVID-19.

There are a few counts of this clone. V gene TRBV2 combines with J gene TRBJ2-3; D call uncertain. Germline V CDR1 and CDR2: SNHLY, FYNNEI. The V end lost 4 bases, the J end lost 5 bases, and 13 bases lay between the germline ends. There are 14 residues in the CDR3. The CDR3 region has the DNA TGTGCCAGCAGTGGACTGCCACCTAGAGATACGCAGTATTTT. It translates to CASSGLPPRDTQYF.

V gene TRBV29-1 combines with J gene TRBJ1-1, with 8 bases identical to TRBD1. The length of the CDR3 is 12 residues. The germline V gene encodes CDR1 SQVTM and CDR2 ANQGSEA. Trimming cost V 6 bases and J 6 bases; bases outside gene matches: 6. The CDR3 sequence is CSVGQGSAEAFF. CDR3 coding DNA: TGCAGCGTAGGACAGGGTTCGGCTGAAGCTTTCTTT.

This chain links TRBV7-3 with TRBJ2-1; D remains unclear. The CDR3 extends over 14 amino acids. V lost 2 bases to trimming and J lost 5 bases, with 10 bases between them. Per germline, CDR1 SGHTA and CDR2 FQGTGA. CDR3 DNA: TGTGCCAGCAGCTTACTCGTGAGTGACAATGAGCAGTTCTTC. Encoded protein: CASSLLVSDNEQFF.

This clone occurred once. The genes are TRBV5-1 and TRBJ2-5, with 7 bases aligning to TRBD1. The CDR3 contains 15 residues. Per the germline V gene, CDR1 is SGHRS and CDR2 is YFSETQ. Trimming cost V 0 bases and J 4 bases; bases outside gene matches: 6. CDR3 amino acids: CASSLVTGSRETQYF. The CDR3 region has the DNA TGCGCCAGCAGCTTGGTGACAGGGAGCAGAGAGACCCAGTACTTC.

The V and J genes are TRBV7-2 and TRBJ2-1; TRBD2 matches at 7 bases. The V gene's germline CDR1 is SGHTA and CDR2 FQGNSA. This CDR3 contains 15 residues. V shed 5 bases and J 2 bases; nucleotides not matched to a gene: 6. For the CDR3, the DNA is TGTGCCAGCAGCCCTCCCGGGACTACCTACAATGAGCAGTTCTTC. Translating gives CASSPPGTTYNEQFF.

The V and J genes are TRBV4-1 and TRBJ2-3, with 9 bases matching TRBD1. From germline, CDR1 is MGHRA and CDR2 YSYEKL. The CDR3 runs 18 residues. The J segment lost 0 bases and the V segment lost 2 bases, leaving 9 bases of the junction unmatched. CDR3 in DNA: TGCGCCAGCAGCCAAAGGACAGGGGCGTCTTATAGCACAGATACGCAGTATTTT. It specifies CASSQRTGASYSTDTQYF.

In nucleotides, the CDR3 is TGTGCCAGCCGCCCCAGTCCAGGGCCGAGTACCGGGGAGCTGTTTTTT. This sequence encodes CASRPSPGPSTGELFF. The rearrangement uses TRBV7-6 and TRBJ2-2, with D possibly matching TRBD1 (5 bases). The CDR3 sequence is 16 residues long. From germline, CDR1 is SGHVS and CDR2 FNYEAQ. Deletions cut 8 bases from V and 5 bases from J, with 21 bases between.

The rearrangement joins TRBV6-1 to TRBJ2-5; 9 nucleotides line up with TRBD1. CDR1 is MNHNS and CDR2 is SASEGT in the germline V gene. J gave up 0 bases and V 3 bases, and 2 bases lay outside the gene matches. This CDR3 is built from 15 residues. This CDR3 reads CASSEDRGHQETQYF. The CDR3 DNA follows: TGTGCCAGCAGTGAGGACAGGGGACACCAAGAGACCCAGTACTTC.

This clone was detected once. The V call is TRBV21-1, the J call TRBJ2-1; whether TRBD1, the table's D call, matches the DNA was not checked. TRBV21-1 is marked as a pseudogene. The CDR3 runs 15 residues. The CDR3 sequence is CARPYGPETYNEQFF. The CDR3 region has the DNA TGTGCCAGGCCATATGGGCCAGAAACCTACAATGAGCAGTTCTTC.

The gene calls are TRBV30 and TRBJ1-6; the D is unclear. The germline gives CDR1 GTSNPN, CDR2 SVGIG (reference sequence). The CDR3 extends over 12 amino acids. V lost 1 base, J lost 8 bases, and 6 bases lay in between. The CDR3 reads CAWSAGYSPLHF. CDR3 DNA: TGTGCCTGGAGTGCCGGGTATTCACCCCTCCACTTT.

The chain couples TRBV19 to TRBJ1-4; possible D gene TRBD1, 5 bases. V lost 7 bases and J 1 base, leaving 10 bases between the germline ends. The CDR3 has 14 residues. Germline values: CDR1 LNHDA, CDR2 SQIVND (reference sequence). CDR3 loop: CASNTGVTNEKLFF. CDR3 nucleotide sequence: TGTGCCAGTAACACGGGGGTAACTAATGAAAAACTGTTTTTT.

The CDR3 DNA sequence: TGTGCCAGCAGTGAAGGATGGGTAACTAGTTACAATGAGCAGTTCTTC. This encodes CASSEGWVTSYNEQFF. The chain combines TRBV2 with TRBJ2-1, with D possibly TRBD2 on 5 matching bases. Between the trimmed V and J ends, which lost 1 base and 4 bases, there was a span of 14 bases. The CDR3 consists of 16 residues. Germline V CDR1 and CDR2: SNHLY, FYNNEI.

This chain uses TRBV2 with TRBJ2-3, with 9 bases identical to TRBD1. V shed 3 bases and J 5 bases; nucleotides not matched to a gene: 6. CDR1 is SNHLY, CDR2 FYNNEI, per germline. The CDR3 length is 15 residues. CDR3 region: CASSDPGTGKDTQYF. The CDR3 DNA follows: TGTGCCAGCAGTGACCCCGGGACAGGGAAAGATACGCAGTATTTT.